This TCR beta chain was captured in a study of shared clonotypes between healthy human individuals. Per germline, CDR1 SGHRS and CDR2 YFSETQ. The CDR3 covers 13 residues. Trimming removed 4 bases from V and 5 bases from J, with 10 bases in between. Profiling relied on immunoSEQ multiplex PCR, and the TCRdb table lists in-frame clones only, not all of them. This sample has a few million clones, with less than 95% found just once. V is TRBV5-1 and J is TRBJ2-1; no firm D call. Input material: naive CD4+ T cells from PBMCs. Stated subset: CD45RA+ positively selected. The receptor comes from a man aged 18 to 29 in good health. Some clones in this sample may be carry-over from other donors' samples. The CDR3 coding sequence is TGCGCCAGCAGCGAGGCTAGAGACAATGAGCAGTTCTTC. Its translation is CASSEARDNEQFF.